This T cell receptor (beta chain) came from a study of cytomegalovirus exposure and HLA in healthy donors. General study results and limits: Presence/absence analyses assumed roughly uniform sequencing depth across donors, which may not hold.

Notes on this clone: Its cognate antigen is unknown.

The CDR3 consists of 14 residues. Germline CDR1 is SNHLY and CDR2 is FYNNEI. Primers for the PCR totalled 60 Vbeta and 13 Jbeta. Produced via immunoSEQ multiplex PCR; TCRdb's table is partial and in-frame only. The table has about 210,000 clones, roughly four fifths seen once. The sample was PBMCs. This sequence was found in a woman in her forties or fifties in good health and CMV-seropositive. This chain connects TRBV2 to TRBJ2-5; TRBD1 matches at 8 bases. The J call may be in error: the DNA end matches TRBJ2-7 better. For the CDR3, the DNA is TGTGCCAGCATAAAAGGACAGGGATGGGACGAGCAGTACTTC. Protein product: CASIKGQGWDEQYF.